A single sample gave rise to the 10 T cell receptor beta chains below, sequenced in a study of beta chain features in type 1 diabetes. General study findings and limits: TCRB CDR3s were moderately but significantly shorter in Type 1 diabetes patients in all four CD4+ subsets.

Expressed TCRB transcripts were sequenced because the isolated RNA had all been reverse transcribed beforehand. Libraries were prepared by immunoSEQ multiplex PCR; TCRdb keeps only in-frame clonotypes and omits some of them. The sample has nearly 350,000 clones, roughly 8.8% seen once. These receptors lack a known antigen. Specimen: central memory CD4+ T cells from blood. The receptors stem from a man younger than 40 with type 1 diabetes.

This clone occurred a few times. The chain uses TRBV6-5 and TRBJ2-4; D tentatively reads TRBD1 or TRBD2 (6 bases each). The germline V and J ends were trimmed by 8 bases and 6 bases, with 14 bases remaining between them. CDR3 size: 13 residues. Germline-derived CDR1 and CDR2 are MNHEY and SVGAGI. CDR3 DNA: TGTGCCAGCGGGGGCCCGGAGGGAAACATTCAGTACTTC. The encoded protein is CASGGPEGNIQYF.

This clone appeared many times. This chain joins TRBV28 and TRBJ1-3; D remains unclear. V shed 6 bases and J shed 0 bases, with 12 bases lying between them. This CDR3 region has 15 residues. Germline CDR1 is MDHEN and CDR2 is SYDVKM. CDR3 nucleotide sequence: TGTGCCAGCAGCTCTGGACGGTTCTCTGGAAACACCATATATTTT. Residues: CASSSGRFSGNTIYF.

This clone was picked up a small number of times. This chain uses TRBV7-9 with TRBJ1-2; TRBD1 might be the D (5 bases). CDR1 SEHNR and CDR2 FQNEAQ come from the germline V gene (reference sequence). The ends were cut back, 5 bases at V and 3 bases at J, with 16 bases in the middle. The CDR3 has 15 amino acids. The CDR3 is CASSPLSGPDYGYTF. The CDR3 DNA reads TGTGCCAGCAGCCCCTTGTCGGGGCCGGACTATGGCTACACCTTC.

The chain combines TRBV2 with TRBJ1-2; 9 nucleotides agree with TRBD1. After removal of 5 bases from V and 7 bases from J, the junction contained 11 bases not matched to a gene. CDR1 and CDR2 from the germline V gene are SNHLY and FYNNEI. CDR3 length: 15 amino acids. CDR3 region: CASSTQTGGTGGYTF. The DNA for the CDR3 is TGTGCCAGCAGTACACAGACAGGGGGAACTGGTGGCTACACCTTC.

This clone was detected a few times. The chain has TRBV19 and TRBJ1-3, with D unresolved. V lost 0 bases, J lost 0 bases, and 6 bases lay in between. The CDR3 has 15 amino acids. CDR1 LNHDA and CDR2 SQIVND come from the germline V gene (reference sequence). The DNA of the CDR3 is TGTGCCAGTAGTATAGACATGAGCTCTGGAAACACCATATATTTT. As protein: CASSIDMSSGNTIYF.

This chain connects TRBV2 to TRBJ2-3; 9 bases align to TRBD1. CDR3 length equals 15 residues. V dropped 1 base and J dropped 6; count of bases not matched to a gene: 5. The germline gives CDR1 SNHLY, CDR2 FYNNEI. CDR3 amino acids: CASSEEQGAWDTQYF. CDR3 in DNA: TGTGCCAGCAGTGAAGAACAGGGGGCATGGGATACGCAGTATTTT.

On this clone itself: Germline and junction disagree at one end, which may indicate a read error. The CDR3 region has the DNA TGTGCCAGCACCTTGAACACTGAAGCTTTCTTT. Its translation: CASTLNTEAFF. The gene calls are TRBV5-6 and TRBJ1-1, with unresolved D. CDR3 length: 11 amino acids. Germline V gene sequence: CDR1 SGHDT, CDR2 YYEEEE.

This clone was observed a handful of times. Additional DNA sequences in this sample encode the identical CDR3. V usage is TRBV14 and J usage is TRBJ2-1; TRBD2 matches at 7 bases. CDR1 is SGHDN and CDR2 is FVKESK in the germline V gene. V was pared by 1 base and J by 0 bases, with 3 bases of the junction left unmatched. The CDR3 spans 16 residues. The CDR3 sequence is CASSQVGGSSYNEQFF. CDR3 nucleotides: TGTGCCAGCAGCCAAGTCGGGGGGAGCTCCTACAATGAGCAGTTCTTC. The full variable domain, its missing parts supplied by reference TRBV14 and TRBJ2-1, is EAGVTQFPSHSVIEKGQTVTLRCDPISGHDNLYWYRRVMGKEIKFLLHFVKESKQDESGMPNNRFLAERTGGTYSTLKVQPAELEDSGVYFCASSQVGGSSYNEQFFGPGTRLTVL.

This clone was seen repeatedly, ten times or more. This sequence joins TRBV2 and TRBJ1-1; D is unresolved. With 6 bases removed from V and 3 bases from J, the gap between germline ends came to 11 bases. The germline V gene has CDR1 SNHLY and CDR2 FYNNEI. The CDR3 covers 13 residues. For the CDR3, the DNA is TGTGCCAGCAGCCCTAGGAGGGACACTGAAGCTTTCTTT. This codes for CASSPRRDTEAFF.

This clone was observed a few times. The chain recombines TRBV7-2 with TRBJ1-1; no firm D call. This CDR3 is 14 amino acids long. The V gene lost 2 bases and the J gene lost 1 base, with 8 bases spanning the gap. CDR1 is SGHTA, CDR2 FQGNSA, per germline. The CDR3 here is CASSLWGKNTEAFF. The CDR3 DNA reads TGTGCCAGCAGCTTATGGGGAAAGAACACTGAAGCTTTCTTT. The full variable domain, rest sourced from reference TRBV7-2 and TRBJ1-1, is GAGVSQSPSNKVTEKGKDVELRCDPISGHTALYWYRQSLGQGLEFLIYFQGNSAPDKSGLPSDRFSAERTGGSVSTLTIQRTQQEDSAVYLCASSLWGKNTEAFFGQGTRLTVV.